The entry below describes one TCR beta chain. Its antigen is not yet known. Base qualities are missing; no much larger clone stands one base away. The CDR3 contains 17 residues, cysteine and phenylalanine counted. This entry keeps only the CDR3 DNA: 51 bases, framed from base 1. Based on the germline V gene (reference sequence), the CDR1 and CDR2 sequences are SGHKS and YYEKEE. Germline trimming amounts to 4 bases on V and 2 bases on J, with 6 as the count of junction bases outside the gene matches. The sample comes from a study of identical twins (dated by TCRdb to 2016 to 2017). Notes on the research overall: To test whether fetal clonotypes persist, this study deep-sequenced TCR alpha and beta repertoires from monozygotic twins, from unrelated adults of various ages, and from cord blood. To rule out contamination, replicate twin experiments were performed at different times with different library preparation protocols.

All donors were healthy Caucasians. What the study reported, not specific to this receptor: In monozygotic twins, recombination models systematically underestimated out-of-frame TCR alpha sharing, but the models matched the sharing seen between unrelated individuals. Conclusions relied on cross-sectional statistical analysis, since the same donors could not be followed over many years. Compared with coincidental sharing between unrelated individuals, an excess of low generation-probability sequences was observed among out-of-frame TCR alpha sequences shared between twins. Abundant cord blood beta clonotypes had fewer insertions, young adult naive repertoires showed a similar but weaker trend, and memory repertoires showed no such trend. Zero-insertion analyses could be partly confounded by invariant T cells such as MAIT and iNKT, though diverse VJ usage argued against such confounding for most clonotypes. In beta out-of-frame sequences, excess twin sharing was weaker, because having fewer shared sequences lowered the signal-to-noise ratio.

Library preparation employed 5' RACE. Instrument on record: Illumina HiSeq 2000. Template switching introduced a universal primer binding site; the final cDNA contained a unique molecular identifier, enabling accurate counting of TCR cDNA molecules. Specific primers in the conserved constant-segment region were used to synthesize first-strand cDNA for the TCR alpha and beta chains. To control for contamination, each cDNA library was double barcoded with a SMART-Mk sample barcode plus Illumina barcodes. TruSeq adapter sequences, together with Illumina sample barcodes, were added in two successive PCR steps. TCR alpha and beta cDNA libraries were sequenced on the Illumina HiSeq platform with custom primers. The original methods were these. Unique molecular identifiers were extracted from raw reads with MiGEC, and CDR3 positions were determined with MiXCR. Recombination models were inferred per individual with the repgenHMM and IGoR tools using an EM algorithm. The analysis of shared clonotypes was done with the tcR package in R, with sharing normalized by the product of cloneset sizes. To study raw recombination free of thymic and clonal selection effects, out-of-frame nonproductive sequences were analyzed. Using fastp trimming at Q25 and MiXCR clonotype assembly, TCRdb reanalyzed the public sequencing data and kept in-frame beta chains. Under each unique CDR3 protein, matching rows form one entry showing the most common genes and DNA. In this record, the V and J calls reflect TCRdb's handling and not the investigators' own analysis. For this sample there are 1,800,000 or so distinct CDR3 sequences; about 32% appear just once. The top ten constitute about 0.27% of the sample.

This clonotype originated in a newborn girl in good health. Sequenced: cord blood. The sequence is built from TRBV5-5 and TRBJ2-1, with 13 bases aligning to TRBD2. The CDR3 region: CASSPRTSGGPYNEQFF. In nucleotides, the sequence is TGTGCCAGCAGCCCGAGGACTAGCGGGGGACCCTACAATGAGCAGTTCTTC.